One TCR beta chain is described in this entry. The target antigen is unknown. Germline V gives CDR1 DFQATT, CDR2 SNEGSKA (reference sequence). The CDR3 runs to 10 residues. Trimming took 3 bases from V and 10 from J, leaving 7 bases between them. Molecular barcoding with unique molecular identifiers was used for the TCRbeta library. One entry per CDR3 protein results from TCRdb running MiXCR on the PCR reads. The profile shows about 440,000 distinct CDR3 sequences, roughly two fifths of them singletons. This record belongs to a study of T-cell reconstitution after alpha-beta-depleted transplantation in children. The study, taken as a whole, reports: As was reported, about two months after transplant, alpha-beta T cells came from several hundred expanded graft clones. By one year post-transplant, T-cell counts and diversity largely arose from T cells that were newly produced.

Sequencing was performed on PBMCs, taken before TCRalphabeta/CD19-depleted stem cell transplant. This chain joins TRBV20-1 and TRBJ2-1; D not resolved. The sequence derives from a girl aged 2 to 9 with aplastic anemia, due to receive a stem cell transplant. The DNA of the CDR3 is TGCAGTGCTAGGGGGATGGAGCAGTTCTTC. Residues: CSARGMEQFF.